The 23 T cell receptor beta chains listed next were all sequenced from one sample in a study of blood T cell repertoires in COVID-19. Sequencing was performed with immunoSEQ multiplex PCR; in TCRdb, only in-frame clones are kept and a portion is missing. The table has a few hundred thousand clones, around 83% seen once; the top ten hold approximately 5%. Source material: PBMCs or T cells enriched from blood (not recorded which). These receptors came from a woman aged 50 to 60 who had recovered from COVID-19.

The rearrangement uses TRBV30 and TRBJ1-3; the match to TRBD1 covers 8 bases. The CDR3 is 16 residues long. After removal of 2 bases from V and 4 bases from J, the junction contained 10 bases not matched to a gene. Germline V lookup: CDR1 GTSNPN, CDR2 SVGIG (reference sequence). This chain's CDR3 is CAWSRTGSYGGNTIYF. The CDR3, as DNA: TGTGCCTGGAGTAGGACAGGGAGTTATGGGGGAAACACCATATATTTT.

CDR3 coding DNA: TGCAGCGTTGAATTAAGGGGATACTACAATGAGCAGTTCTTC. It encodes CSVELRGYYNEQFF. The chain carries TRBV29-1 and TRBJ2-1, with TRBD1 as a possible D gene (5 bases). This CDR3 spans 14 amino acids. CDR1 and CDR2 (germline): SQVTM, ANQGSEA. V was clipped by 2 bases and J by 3 bases, with 11 bases between them.

J is TRBJ2-7 and V is TRBV6-5; D uncertain. Germline assignment: CDR1 MNHEY and CDR2 SVGAGI. There are 13 residues in the CDR3. V lost 5 bases and J 3 bases, leaving 11 bases between the germline ends. DNA of the CDR3: TGTGCCAGCAGTCGACTTGTGGACTACGAGCAGTACTTC. This translates into CASSRLVDYEQYF.

The CDR3 bases are TGTGCCAGCAGCCAAGCTGGGTCAGGGTTCCGGCCCCAGCATTTT. Amino acid sequence: CASSQAGSGFRPQHF. The J gene is TRBJ1-5, the V gene TRBV3-1 (or the pseudogene TRBV3-2); possible D gene TRBD1, 5 bases. The V gene lost 1 base and the J gene lost 9 bases, with 16 bases spanning the gap. CDR3 size: 15 residues. Germline V CDR1 and CDR2: LGHDT, YNNKEL (reference sequence).

The V call is TRBV30, the J call TRBJ2-7; 10 bases are shared with TRBD1. CDR1 is GTSNPN and CDR2 is SVGIG in the germline V gene (reference sequence). The V segment lost 1 base and the J segment 5 bases; nucleotides outside the gene matches: 14. The CDR3 spans 17 residues. The CDR3 is CAWSATVGQGQGDEQYF. In nucleotides, the CDR3 is TGTGCCTGGAGTGCCACCGTGGGACAGGGGCAAGGGGACGAGCAGTACTTC.

The genes are TRBV6-2 or TRBV6-3 and TRBJ1-2; D unclear. With 3 bases removed from V and 5 bases from J, the gap between germline ends came to 4 bases. The length of the CDR3 is 11 residues. Germline V CDR1 and CDR2: MNHEY, SVGEGT. CDR3 protein: CASSYRYGYTF. The CDR3 DNA is TGTGCCAGCAGTTATCGGTATGGCTACACCTTC.

This chain uses TRBV21-1 with TRBJ2-1; the D call of TRBD1 is as the table states it, not checked on the DNA. TRBV21-1 constitutes a pseudogene. This CDR3 is 13 amino acids long. The DNA of the CDR3 is TGTGCCAGCAGCAAACCCGGACAGGGTCGGCAGTTCTTC. Residues: CASSKPGQGRQFF.

The chain employs TRBV2 and TRBJ2-1; 8 bases are shared with TRBD2. CDR1 is SNHLY, CDR2 FYNNEI, per germline. The CDR3 loop spans 15 amino acids. J lost 10 bases, V lost 2 bases, and 10 bases had no gene match. In DNA, the CDR3 is TGTGCCAGCAGTGAAATGGGCGGGGGGCAAGCGGAGCAGTTCTTC. It is translated as CASSEMGGGQAEQFF. The whole variable domain, remainder taken from reference TRBV2 and TRBJ2-1, is EPEVTQTPSHQVTQMGQEVILRCVPISNHLYFYWYRQILGQKVEFLVSFYNNEISEKSEIFDDQFSVERPDGSNFTLKIRSTKLEDSAMYFCASSEMGGGQAEQFFGPGTRLTVL.

V gene TRBV6-1 combines with J gene TRBJ2-1; a possible D gene is TRBD2 (5 bases). The CDR3 contains 15 residues. V gave up 3 bases and J gave up 6 bases, with 15 bases separating them. From germline, CDR1 is MNHNS and CDR2 SASEGT. The CDR3 DNA is TGTGCCAGCAGTGAGACTACCGCCGGCAGCAATGAGCAGTTCTTC. This sequence encodes CASSETTAGSNEQFF.

The J gene is TRBJ1-6, the V gene TRBV7-9, with unresolved D. V lost 3 bases and J 10 bases, leaving 7 bases between the germline ends. Germline V gives CDR1 SEHNR, CDR2 FQNEAQ (reference sequence). The CDR3 is made up of 12 amino acids. The CDR3 DNA reads as TGTGCCAGCAGCTTCACCGGGTCACCCCTCCACTTT. This translates into CASSFTGSPLHF.

This clone is a singleton in its sample. V gene TRBV9 combines with J gene TRBJ1-5; D remains ambiguous. V lost 0 bases to trimming and J lost 9 bases, with 10 bases between them. CDR1 SGDLS and CDR2 YYNGEE come from the germline V gene. The CDR3 consists of 13 residues. CDR3 nucleotides: TGTGCCAGCAGCGTAGGAATGGGGAGGCCCCAGCATTTT. Residues: CASSVGMGRPQHF.

V and J are TRBV7-2 and TRBJ1-2; no reliable D call. V was shortened by 4 bases and J by 0 bases, with 3 bases between the two germline ends. The germline gives CDR1 SGHTA, CDR2 FQGNSA. The CDR3 totals 12 residues. As DNA, the CDR3 is TGTGCCAGCAGCTCCACTAACTATGGCTACACCTTC. Translated, it gives CASSSTNYGYTF.

This rearrangement joins TRBV6-5 to TRBJ2-7; a possible D gene is TRBD2 (7 bases). The CDR3 has 16 amino acids. Trimming removed 0 bases from V and 0 bases from J, with 12 bases in between. CDR1 and CDR2 (germline): MNHEY, SVGAGI. The CDR3 nucleotides are TGTGCCAGCAGTTACTCAAGGGGGGGGATCTCCTACGAGCAGTACTTC. Amino acid sequence: CASSYSRGGISYEQYF.

V usage is TRBV7-2 and J usage is TRBJ2-3; the match to TRBD2 covers 9 bases. CDR3 length equals 14 residues. The V and J ends lost 11 bases and 10 bases, in that order; junction bases with no gene match: 16. CDR1 and CDR2 (germline): SGHTA, FQGNSA. The CDR3 protein is CALWTSAGGGAQYF. For the CDR3, the DNA is TGTGCCTTATGGACTAGCGCGGGGGGTGGGGCGCAGTATTTT.

V gene TRBV9 combines with J gene TRBJ1-3; maybe TRBD1 (5 bases). Trimming pared 0 bases from V and 5 bases from J, leaving 18 bases between. Germline V gene lookup returns CDR1 SGDLS and CDR2 YYNGEE. This CDR3 is 17 amino acids long. For the CDR3, the DNA is TGTGCCAGCAGCGTAGAAGGACAAGGCGGTGGGAGAAACACCATATATTTT. It codes for CASSVEGQGGGRNTIYF.

This chain uses TRBV23-1 with TRBJ1-1, with no clear D. TRBV23-1 is assigned to the ORF class and has an uncertain function. The V end was cut by 0 bases, the J end by 7 bases, with 9 bases between. The CDR3 runs 13 residues. The CDR3 sequence is CASSQSVPDEAFF. The DNA for the CDR3 is TGCGCCAGCAGTCAATCCGTCCCAGATGAAGCTTTCTTT.

The sample holds a few counts of this clone. The rearrangement joins TRBV11-3 to TRBJ1-2; no definite D call. This CDR3 has 12 residues. The germline CDR1 and CDR2 sequences are SGHNT and YENEEA. With 3 bases removed from V and 8 bases from J, the gap between germline ends came to 10 bases. CDR3 nucleotides: TGTGCCAGCAGCTTTAGGGAGGGAGGCTACACCTTC. Translated, it gives CASSFREGGYTF.

V is TRBV12-3 or TRBV12-4 and J is TRBJ1-1; D may be TRBD1 (5 bases). Trimming pared 2 bases from V and 8 bases from J, leaving 12 bases between. The CDR3 is made up of 13 amino acids. CDR3 DNA sequence: TGTGCCAGCAGTTTAACGGGGGGGGTGGAAGCTTTCTTT. Translation: CASSLTGGVEAFF.

The rearrangement uses TRBV30 and TRBJ1-2; 7 bases map to TRBD1. Per the germline V gene, CDR1 is GTSNPN and CDR2 is SVGIG (reference sequence). The CDR3 is 13 amino acids. Trimming cost V 2 bases and J 4 bases; bases outside gene matches: 4. This CDR3 reads CAWSRSGGYGYTF. The CDR3, as DNA: TGTGCCTGGAGTAGATCAGGGGGCTATGGCTACACCTTC.

This chain joins TRBV18 and TRBJ1-2; 7 bases fit TRBD1. This CDR3 spans 15 amino acids. The J segment lost 5 bases and the V segment lost 4 bases, leaving 10 bases of the junction unmatched. Germline V lookup: CDR1 KGHSH, CDR2 LQKENI. This CDR3 reads CASSLRQGSEYGYTF. CDR3 DNA: TGTGCCAGCTCACTTCGACAGGGATCGGAGTATGGCTACACCTTC.

The chain has TRBV29-1 and TRBJ1-1; possibly TRBD1 for D (6 bases). The ends were cut back, 6 bases at V and 1 base at J, with 12 bases in the middle. Germline CDR1 SQVTM, CDR2 ANQGSEA. The CDR3 contains 13 residues. CDR3: CSVPGQGNTEAFF. Here the CDR3 DNA reads TGCAGCGTACCGGGACAAGGGAACACTGAAGCTTTCTTT.

The V gene is TRBV2, the J gene TRBJ1-2; D is possibly TRBD1 (5 bases). CDR3 length: 12 amino acids. In germline, CDR1 is SNHLY, CDR2 FYNNEI. V was pared by 4 bases and J by 7 bases, with 10 bases between. CDR3: CASSGLGGGYTF. The CDR3 DNA sequence: TGTGCCAGCAGTGGCCTCGGGGGTGGCTACACCTTC.

This clone was seen many times. The chain couples TRBV10-3 to TRBJ2-7; TRBD2 matches 7 bases. The V gene end was trimmed by 8 bases and the J gene end by 2 bases; junction bases not matched to a gene: 6. The length of the CDR3 is 13 residues. Germline CDR1 and CDR2: ENHRY and SYGVKD. The DNA of the CDR3 is TGTGCCATCGGAAGGGACTACACCTACGAGCAGTACTTC. Amino acid sequence: CAIGRDYTYEQYF.